This section outlines one T cell receptor (beta chain) sequence together with its context. The antigen it recognizes is unknown. Per-nucleotide qualities are absent, and no much larger clonotype sits a single base away. The immunoSEQ Assay, a bias-controlled multiplex PCR, was used to amplify TCRbeta CDR3 regions from genomic DNA. Per the authors' processing: Nucleated cell counts per sample were estimated from amplification of reference gene primers within the assay. Sequence reads were collapsed and filtered to measure the absolute abundance of every unique TCRbeta CDR3 rearrangement. For each sample, productive Simpson clonality was calculated as the square root of Simpson's diversity index across productive rearrangements. TCRdb limited this immuneACCESS table to in-frame rearrangements with V and J called. A share of clones is missing; checked studies link under half to unresolved V genes, and the rest is unexplained. V and J calls and clone size are copied from that table; D and trimming were computed from the DNA. Present in this sample are about 220,000 clones, 82% of which were seen just once. The top ten clonotypes cover 3% to 4% of the sample.

Participants in the prospective study were aged about 18 to 95 years, lived in under 30 United States geographic areas, and enrolled through a virtual design. Cohort assignment in the prospective study relied on participant-reported clinical history from a screening survey and a study questionnaire. ImmuneRACE Cohort 3 recovered participants were defined by two consecutive negative NP/OP PCR tests, healthcare professional clearance, or symptom resolution. Mobile phlebotomists in the prospective study collected whole blood, serum and a nasopharyngeal or oropharyngeal swab from every participant. Over a roughly 2-month period, participants in the prospective study had the option of providing additional blood draws and questionnaires. Before DNA extraction, prospective study blood samples were shipped either frozen or at room temperature. This sample was included in a study of blood T cell repertoires in COVID-19 (TCRdb year 2020). Study-level background: Collaborator samples came from the United States, Italy and Spain and covered acute and convalescent phases of COVID-19. The prospective study material was composed of cDNA or gDNA derived from T cells, B-cell-depleted T cells, or PBMCs. Deeply sampled blood TCRbeta repertoires from subjects exposed to, actively infected with, or recovered from COVID-19 were included in the dataset. The repertoires were made available in a free public database intended to serve as a resource for research on the immune response to SARS-CoV-2. The samples were drawn from the first 160 participants of the ongoing ImmuneRACE study and from some 1,300 subjects provided by 6 global collaborators. Nearly every sample came with metadata listing a de-identified subject ID, COVID-19 status, age in years and sex. HLA class I and class II types, where available, came from metadata supplied by the sample provider rather than from assay-based typing. The study at large found these results: The quantity of clinical and demographic metadata differed by source and by participant and was supplied without curation.

The germline V gene gives CDR1 as MNHEY and CDR2 as SVGEGT. V trim: 0 bases; J trim: 5 bases; unmatched bases: 14. The CDR3 starts with the cysteine, ends with the phenylalanine, and has 19 residues. Kept here is only the CDR3 DNA, which spans 57 bases and is read in frame from base 1. The chain links TRBV6-2 or TRBV6-3 with TRBJ2-2, and 8 bases in between align with TRBD1. The specimen sequenced was PBMCs or T cells enriched from blood (not recorded which). The sequence derives from an older woman who had recovered from COVID-19. The CDR3 is CASSYSTRQGASPTGELFF. The sequenced DNA: TGTGCCAGCAGTTACTCGACCCGGCAGGGGGCCTCACCGACCGGGGAGCTGTTTTTT.